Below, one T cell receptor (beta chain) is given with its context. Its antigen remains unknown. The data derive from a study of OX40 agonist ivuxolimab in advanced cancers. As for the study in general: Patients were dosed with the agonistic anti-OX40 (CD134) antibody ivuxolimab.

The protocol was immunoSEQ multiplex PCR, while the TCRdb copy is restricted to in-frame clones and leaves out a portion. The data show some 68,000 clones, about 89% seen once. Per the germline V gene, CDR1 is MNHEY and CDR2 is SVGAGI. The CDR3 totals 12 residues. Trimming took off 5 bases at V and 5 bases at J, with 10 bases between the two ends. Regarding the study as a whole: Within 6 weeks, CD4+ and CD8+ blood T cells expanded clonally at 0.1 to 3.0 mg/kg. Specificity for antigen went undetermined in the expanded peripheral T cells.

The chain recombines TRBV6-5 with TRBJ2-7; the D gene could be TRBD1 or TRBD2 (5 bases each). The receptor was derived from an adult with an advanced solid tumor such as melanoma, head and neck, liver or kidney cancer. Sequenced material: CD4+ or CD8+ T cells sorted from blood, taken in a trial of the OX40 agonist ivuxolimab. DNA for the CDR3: TGTGCCAGCAGTACCCCGGGGCACGAGCAGTACTTC. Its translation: CASSTPGHEQYF.